These 29 T cell receptor beta chains share one sample of origin, sequenced in a study of CXCR3-negative and CXCR3-positive naive CD8 T cells. These receptors have no known antigen. Study results and limitations: TRB CDR3s of CXCR3-positive naive cells were more hydrophobic than those of CXCR3-negative naive cells.

5' RACE with UMI labels generated the TRB cDNA libraries. TCRdb re-analyzed the 5' RACE reads; it lists each CDR3 protein once, without DNA. Its clone listing holds about 120,000 distinct CDR3 sequences. The specimen sequenced was naive CXCR3+ CD8+ T cells from blood. Stated subset: CD45RO-CCR7+CD27+CD95- naive CD8+ T cells expressing CXCR3 (TNR3+). These receptors all stem from a human donor in good health. Some clones in this sample may be carry-over from other donors' samples.

This sequence joins TRBV5-1 and TRBJ2-2. This CDR3 has 16 amino acids. Germline CDR1 SGHRS, CDR2 YFSETQ. CDR3 protein: CASSLASGSNTGELFF.

The chain uses TRBV12-3 or TRBV12-4 and TRBJ2-3; TCRdb picks TRBD1, but there is no DNA to check that call. The CDR3 length is 13 residues. CDR3 region: CASRGEDPDTQYF.

This chain joins TRBV28 and TRBJ2-7; TCRdb's D call, TRBD2, is unchecked because there is no DNA. Germline CDR1 reads MDHEN; CDR2 reads SYDVKM. The CDR3 covers 18 residues. The CDR3 is CASSGGPLLAGGRFWQYF.

V is TRBV7-2 and J is TRBJ2-1; TCRdb's D gene call, TRBD1, goes unchecked for lack of DNA. The CDR3 covers 14 residues. Germline V gene sequence: CDR1 SGHTA, CDR2 FQGNSA. This chain's CDR3 is CASTPGGAYNEQFF. Looking up the rest from reference TRBV7-2 and TRBJ2-1 gives the full variable domain: GAGVSQSPSNKVTEKGKDVELRCDPISGHTALYWYRQSLGQGLEFLIYFQGNSAPDKSGLPSDRFSAERTGGSVSTLTIQRTQQEDSAVYLCASTPGGAYNEQFFGPGTRLTVL.

This sequence joins TRBV6-5 and TRBJ2-7; TCRdb indicates TRBD1, and absent DNA this call remains unverified. The CDR3 extends over 14 amino acids. Germline-derived CDR1 and CDR2 are MNHEY and SVGAGI. The CDR3 loop is CASSYSMQGYEQYF.

The rearrangement uses TRBV28 and TRBJ1-5; the TCRdb call, TRBD1, lacks DNA for checking. There are 16 residues in the CDR3. CDR1 MDHEN and CDR2 SYDVKM come from the germline V gene. The CDR3 spells CASSLYSRFGNQPQHF.

This rearrangement joins TRBV7-9 to TRBJ2-3. The CDR3 is 16 residues long. Germline CDR1 reads SEHNR; CDR2 reads FQNEAQ (reference sequence). The CDR3 is CASSFSRRSSTDTQYF.

The chain joins TRBV29-1 to TRBJ2-1. The CDR3 is made up of 14 amino acids. CDR1 SQVTM and CDR2 ANQGSEA come from the germline V gene. The CDR3 is CSVEEGVGYGEQFF.

The chain has TRBV6-1 and TRBJ2-3; TCRdb's D call, TRBD2, is unchecked because there is no DNA. CDR3 length equals 16 residues. In germline, CDR1 is MNHNS, CDR2 SASEGT. CDR3 sequence: CASSEAVARGTDTQYF.

The J gene is TRBJ2-2, the V gene TRBV7-6; lacking DNA, the TRBD2 call made by TCRdb goes unchecked. CDR1 and CDR2 (germline): SGHVS, FNYEAQ. The CDR3 is made up of 16 amino acids. CDR3 residues: CASSDILAGDTGELFF.

The genes are TRBV10-3 and TRBJ2-7; the TRBD2 assignment by TCRdb is unverifiable without DNA. This CDR3 has 15 amino acids. Germline CDR1 and CDR2: ENHRY and SYGVKD. The CDR3 loop is CAISESSGISYEQYF.

This rearrangement joins TRBV29-1 to TRBJ1-3; TCRdb's D call of TRBD1 is untestable without DNA. CDR3 length equals 15 residues. Per the germline V gene, CDR1 is SQVTM and CDR2 is ANQGSEA. CDR3 in amino acids: CSVETGTSSGNTIYF.

CDR3 residues: CSVEGERVADEQFF. V and J are TRBV29-1 and TRBJ2-1; as DNA is missing, the TRBD1 call by TCRdb cannot be tested. Germline V gives CDR1 SQVTM, CDR2 ANQGSEA. The CDR3 is 14 amino acids.

This chain connects TRBV10-3 to TRBJ2-5; without DNA, the TCRdb call of TRBD1 cannot be checked. Per germline, CDR1 ENHRY and CDR2 SYGVKD. This CDR3 region has 15 residues. CDR3 residues: CAISEGTGLLETQYF.

The chain recombines TRBV29-1 with TRBJ2-7. There are 13 residues in the CDR3. The germline CDR1 and CDR2 sequences are SQVTM and ANQGSEA. The CDR3 spells CSVEDGTGYEQYF.

This rearrangement joins TRBV3-1 to TRBJ2-2; TCRdb gives TRBD1 as the D gene, but with no DNA this cannot be confirmed. Per germline, CDR1 LGHDT and CDR2 YNNKEL (reference sequence). This CDR3 spans 15 amino acids. CDR3 residues: CASSQGQDYTGELFF.

The rearrangement uses TRBV7-3 and TRBJ2-1; TCRdb picks TRBD2, but there is no DNA to check that call. Germline CDR1 and CDR2: SGHTA and FQGTGA. The CDR3 is 16 residues long. The CDR3 protein is CASSLFGSGSYNEQFF. Full variable domain (remainder filled in from reference TRBV7-3 and TRBJ2-1): GAGVSQTPSNKVTEKGKYVELRCDPISGHTALYWYRQSLGQGPEFLIYFQGTGAADDSGLPNDRFFAVRPEGSVSTLKIQRTERGDSAVYLCASSLFGSGSYNEQFFGPGTRLTVL.

The chain joins TRBV7-2 to TRBJ2-7; with no DNA, the TCRdb D assignment of TRBD1 cannot be verified. CDR1 SGHTA and CDR2 FQGNSA come from the germline V gene. CDR3 size: 13 residues. CDR3 in amino acids: CASSQDRGNEQYF.

This chain connects TRBV6-5 to TRBJ2-7; with no DNA, the TCRdb D assignment of TRBD2 cannot be verified. The CDR3 is 15 amino acids. Germline CDR1 MNHEY, CDR2 SVGAGI. The CDR3 region is CASSELAGSSYEQYF.

This chain links TRBV15 with TRBJ2-6. CDR3 length: 15 residues. Germline V gives CDR1 LNHNV, CDR2 YYDKDF (reference sequence). The CDR3 loop is CATSSDTMTANVLTF.

The chain combines TRBV6-5 with TRBJ2-6; TCRdb reports TRBD1, a call that lacks DNA to check it against. Looked up from germline, CDR1 is MNHEY and CDR2 is SVGAGI. This CDR3 contains 16 residues. The CDR3 loop is CASSYSGVWGANVLTF.

The CDR3 is CASSQEDRDGEQYF. This chain uses TRBV4-3 with TRBJ2-7; absent DNA, TCRdb's TRBD1 call cannot be checked. Germline-derived CDR1 and CDR2 are LGHNA and YSLEER. The CDR3 is 14 amino acids.

The chain has TRBV25-1 and TRBJ1-2; absent DNA, TCRdb's TRBD1 call cannot be checked. The CDR3 contains 13 residues. CDR1 and CDR2 (germline): MGHDK, SYGVNS. This CDR3 is CASSYQGVHGYTF.

V gene TRBV29-1 combines with J gene TRBJ2-7; TCRdb's D call, TRBD2, is unchecked because there is no DNA. The CDR3 spans 13 residues. CDR1 is SQVTM and CDR2 is ANQGSEA in the germline V gene. CDR3 sequence reads: CSLLLAGVEEQYF.

The chain carries TRBV14 and TRBJ2-1; absent DNA, TCRdb's TRBD2 call cannot be checked. Germline values: CDR1 SGHDN, CDR2 FVKESK. The CDR3 length is 15 residues. CDR3 residues: CDSSPTSGVSNVQFF.

The J gene is TRBJ2-7, the V gene TRBV4-2; TCRdb selects TRBD2, and the lack of DNA leaves this call unchecked. In germline, CDR1 is LGHNA, CDR2 YNFKEQ. CDR3 length: 17 amino acids. The CDR3 here is CASSQDMLAGATYEQYF.

The chain uses TRBV7-8 and TRBJ2-7. Per germline, CDR1 SGHVS and CDR2 FQNEAQ. This CDR3 region has 14 residues. CDR3: CASSPEGSSYEQYF.

The chain combines TRBV29-1 with TRBJ2-3; without DNA, the TCRdb call of TRBD1 cannot be checked. The CDR3 sequence is 15 residues long. The germline gives CDR1 SQVTM, CDR2 ANQGSEA. This CDR3 reads CSVESRGASTDTQYF.

The chain employs TRBV27 and TRBJ2-7; there is no DNA to check the TCRdb D call of TRBD1. Germline CDR1 reads MNHEY; CDR2 reads SMNVEV (reference sequence). The CDR3 is made up of 15 amino acids. CDR3 in amino acids: CASRPDSLGIYEQYF.